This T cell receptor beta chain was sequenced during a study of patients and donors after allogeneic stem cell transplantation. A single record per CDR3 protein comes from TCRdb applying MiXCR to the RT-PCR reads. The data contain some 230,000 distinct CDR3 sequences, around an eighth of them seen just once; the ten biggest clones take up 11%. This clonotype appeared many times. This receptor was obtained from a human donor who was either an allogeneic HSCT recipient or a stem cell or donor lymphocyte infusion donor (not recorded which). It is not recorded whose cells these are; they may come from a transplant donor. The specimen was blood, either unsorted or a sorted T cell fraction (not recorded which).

The CDR3, as DNA: TGCAGTGCCGTGACAGGGATGAACACTGAAGCTTTCTTT. Amino acids: CSAVTGMNTEAFF. The chain has TRBV20-1 and TRBJ1-1; TRBD1 aligns across 7 bases. The CDR3 is 13 residues long. Looked up from germline, CDR1 is DFQATT and CDR2 is SNEGSKA (reference sequence). J gave up 0 bases and V 6 bases, and 4 bases lay outside the gene matches.